One T cell receptor beta chain is described in this entry. Its antigen is undetermined. The data were produced by immunoSEQ multiplex PCR, yet TCRdb's version contains in-frame clones alone and is incomplete. The table records more than 80,000 clones, just over 85% of them present only once. This sample stems from a study of T cell responses to AZD1222 COVID-19 vaccine. Study findings and constraints: After two AZD1222 doses, spike-specific TCR breadth and depth rose versus day 0. White British ancestry dominated among donors, who included more females, and clonal diversity was possibly underestimated.

Germline CDR1 and CDR2: SGHTA and FQGNSA. With V trimmed by 4 bases and J by 5 bases, 10 bases remained unmatched. The CDR3 is made up of 16 amino acids. The sample was peripheral blood, taken on day 0 of AZD1222 vaccination. J is TRBJ2-5 and V is TRBV7-2, with 10 bases identical to TRBD2. The receptor was derived from an adult in good health. The CDR3 spells CASSYSGRSWEETQYF. For the CDR3, the DNA is TGTGCCAGCAGCTATAGCGGGAGGAGCTGGGAGGAGACCCAGTACTTC.